This T cell receptor (beta chain) was sequenced in a study of shared clonotypes between healthy human individuals. For the study at large: Donors consisted of a couple of women and three men between 18 and 49.

Germline CDR1 SGHNT, CDR2 YENEEA. V gave up 3 bases and J gave up 5 bases; unmatched junction bases: 12. This CDR3 is 16 amino acids long. About this clone itself: Its antigen remains unidentified.

Generated by immunoSEQ multiplex PCR, the TCRdb table keeps only in-frame clones and is missing some. The sample has 950,000 to 1,200,000 clones, about 72% seen once; the top ten hold 0.7% to 0.95%. Regarding the study as a whole: Researchers sampled only blood; tissue repertoires likely differ.

The TCR comes from a man aged 18 to 35 in good health. Some clones in this sample may be carry-over from other donors' samples. The sample taken for sequencing was memory CD4+ T cells from PBMCs. The subset denotes: CD45RA-negative fraction. The V and J genes are TRBV11-3 and TRBJ2-5; TRBD2 matches at 7 bases. The CDR3 is CASSFLRLAVRETQYF. The DNA of the CDR3 is TGTGCCAGCAGCTTCCTGAGGCTAGCGGTCCGGGAGACCCAGTACTTC. The variable domain in full, with the rest retrieved from reference TRBV11-3 and TRBJ2-5, is EAGVVQSPRYKIIEKKQPVAFWCNPISGHNTLYWYLQNLGQGPELLIRYENEEAVDDSQLPKDRFSAERLKGVDSTLKIQPAELGDSAVYLCASSFLRLAVRETQYFGPGTRLLVL.